Given below is one TCR beta chain in context. The antigen remains undetermined. Primers: 60 Vbeta forward and 13 Jbeta reverse. Assay used: immunoSEQ multiplex PCR; TCRdb lists only in-frame clones, some missing. The table for this sample gives roughly 79,000 clones. The data belong to a study of cytomegalovirus exposure and HLA in healthy donors. General study points: A later analysis reportedly found fewer N-insertions in an Asian-associated ancestry cluster than the roughly 680-donor mean.

This CDR3 comprises 16 residues. V was clipped by 0 bases and J by 6 bases, with 14 bases between them. The V gene's germline CDR1 is LGHNA and CDR2 YSLEER. Sequencing was done on a sample of PBMCs. V gene TRBV4-3 combines with J gene TRBJ2-2; possibly TRBD2 for D (6 bases). The TCR comes from a young man in good health and CMV-seronegative. In nucleotides, the CDR3 is TGCGCCAGCAGCCAAGAGATAGCTGCGGGACCCGGGGAGCTGTTTTTT. This gives the protein CASSQEIAAGPGELFF.